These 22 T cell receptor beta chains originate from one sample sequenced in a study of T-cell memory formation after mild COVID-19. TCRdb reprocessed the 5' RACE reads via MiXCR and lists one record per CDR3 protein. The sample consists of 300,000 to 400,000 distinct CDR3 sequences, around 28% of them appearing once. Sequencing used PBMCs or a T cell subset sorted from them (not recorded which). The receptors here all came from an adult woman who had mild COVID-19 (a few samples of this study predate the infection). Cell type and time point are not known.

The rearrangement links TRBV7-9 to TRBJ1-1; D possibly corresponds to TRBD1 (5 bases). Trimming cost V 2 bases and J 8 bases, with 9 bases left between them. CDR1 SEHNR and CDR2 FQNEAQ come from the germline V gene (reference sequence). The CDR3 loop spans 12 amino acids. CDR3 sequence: CASSLQGVEAFF. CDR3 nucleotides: TGTGCCAGCAGCTTACAGGGAGTCGAAGCTTTCTTT.

DNA of the CDR3: TGTGCCAGCAGCCAAGCGGCGGGGTGGACTGAAGCTTTCTTT. It translates to CASSQAAGWTEAFF. The chain uses TRBV3-1 and TRBJ1-1; D ambiguous. The CDR3 sequence is 14 residues long. Germline CDR1 reads LGHDT; CDR2 reads YNNKEL (reference sequence). V was pared by 1 base and J by 5 bases, with 11 bases between.

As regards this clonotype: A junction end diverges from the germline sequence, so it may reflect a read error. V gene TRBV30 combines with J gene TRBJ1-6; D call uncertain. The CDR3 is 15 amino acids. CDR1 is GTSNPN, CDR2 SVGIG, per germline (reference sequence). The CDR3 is CAWTPKTPGHSPLNF. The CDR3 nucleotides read TGTGCCTGGACGCCGAAGACACCCGGGCATTCACCCCTCAACTTT.

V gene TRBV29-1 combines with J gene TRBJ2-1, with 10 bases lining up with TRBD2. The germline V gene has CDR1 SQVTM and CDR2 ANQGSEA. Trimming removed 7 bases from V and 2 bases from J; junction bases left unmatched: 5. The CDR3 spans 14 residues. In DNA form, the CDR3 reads TGCAGCGGAACCGGGACTAGCGCCTACAATGAGCAGTTCTTC. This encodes CSGTGTSAYNEQFF.

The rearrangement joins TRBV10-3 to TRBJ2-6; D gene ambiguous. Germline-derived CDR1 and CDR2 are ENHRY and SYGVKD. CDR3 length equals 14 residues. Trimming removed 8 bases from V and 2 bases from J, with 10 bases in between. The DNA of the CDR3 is TGTGCCATCCGGTTAGGGACTGGGGCCAACGTCCTGACTTTC. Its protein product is CAIRLGTGANVLTF.

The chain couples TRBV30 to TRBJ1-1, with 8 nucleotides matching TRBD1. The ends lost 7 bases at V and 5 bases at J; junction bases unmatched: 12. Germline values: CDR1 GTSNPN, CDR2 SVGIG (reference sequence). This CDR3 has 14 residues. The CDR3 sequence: CALTIRTGRTEAFF. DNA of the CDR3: TGTGCCTTGACGATTAGGACAGGGCGGACTGAAGCTTTCTTT.

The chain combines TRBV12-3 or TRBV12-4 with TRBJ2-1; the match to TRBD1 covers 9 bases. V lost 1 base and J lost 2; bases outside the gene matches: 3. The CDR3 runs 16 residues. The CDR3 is CASSLEGQGTYNEQFF. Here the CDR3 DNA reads TGTGCCAGCAGTTTAGAGGGACAGGGCACCTACAATGAGCAGTTCTTC.

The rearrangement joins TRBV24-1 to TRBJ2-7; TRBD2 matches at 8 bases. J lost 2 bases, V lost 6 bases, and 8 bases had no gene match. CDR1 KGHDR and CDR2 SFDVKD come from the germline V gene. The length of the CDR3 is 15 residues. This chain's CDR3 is CATSFTSGSTYEQYF. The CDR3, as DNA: TGTGCCACCAGTTTTACTAGCGGCAGCACCTACGAGCAGTACTTC.

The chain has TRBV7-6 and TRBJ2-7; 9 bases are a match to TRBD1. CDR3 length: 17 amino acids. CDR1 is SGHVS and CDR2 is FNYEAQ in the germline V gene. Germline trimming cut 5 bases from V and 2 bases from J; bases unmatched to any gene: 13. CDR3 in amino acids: CASSPTDAGQGPYEQYF. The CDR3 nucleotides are TGTGCCAGCAGCCCGACCGACGCGGGACAGGGACCCTACGAGCAGTACTTC.

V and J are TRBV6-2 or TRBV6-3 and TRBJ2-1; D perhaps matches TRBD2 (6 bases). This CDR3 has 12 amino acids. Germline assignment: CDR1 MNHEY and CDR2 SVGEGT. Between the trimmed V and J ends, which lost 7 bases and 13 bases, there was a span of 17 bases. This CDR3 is CASTSYRDLQFF. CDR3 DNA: TGTGCCAGCACTTCCTACCGGGACTTACAGTTCTTC.

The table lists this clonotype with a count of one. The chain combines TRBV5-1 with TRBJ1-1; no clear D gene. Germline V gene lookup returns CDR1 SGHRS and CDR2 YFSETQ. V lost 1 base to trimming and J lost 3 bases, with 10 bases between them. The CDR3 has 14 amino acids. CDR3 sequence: CASSLWGGDTEAFF. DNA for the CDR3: TGCGCCAGCAGCTTGTGGGGTGGGGACACTGAAGCTTTCTTT.

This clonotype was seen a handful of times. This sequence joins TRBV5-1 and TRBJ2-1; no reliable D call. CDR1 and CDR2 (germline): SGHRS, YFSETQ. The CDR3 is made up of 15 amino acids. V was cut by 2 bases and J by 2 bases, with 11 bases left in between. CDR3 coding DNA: TGCGCCAGCAGCTTAGATGCGGTCACCTACAATGAGCAGTTCTTC. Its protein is CASSLDAVTYNEQFF.

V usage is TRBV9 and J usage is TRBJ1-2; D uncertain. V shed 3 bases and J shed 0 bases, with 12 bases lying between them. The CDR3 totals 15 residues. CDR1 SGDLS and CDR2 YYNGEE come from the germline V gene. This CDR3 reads CASSAPGVANYGYTF. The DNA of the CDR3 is TGTGCCAGCAGCGCCCCCGGGGTAGCTAACTATGGCTACACCTTC.

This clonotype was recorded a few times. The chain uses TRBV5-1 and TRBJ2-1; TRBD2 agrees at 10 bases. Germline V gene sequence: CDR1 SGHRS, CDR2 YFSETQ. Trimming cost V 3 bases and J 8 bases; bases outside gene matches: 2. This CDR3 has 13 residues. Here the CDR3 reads CASSSGTSDEQFF. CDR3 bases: TGCGCCAGCAGCTCCGGGACTAGCGATGAGCAGTTCTTC.

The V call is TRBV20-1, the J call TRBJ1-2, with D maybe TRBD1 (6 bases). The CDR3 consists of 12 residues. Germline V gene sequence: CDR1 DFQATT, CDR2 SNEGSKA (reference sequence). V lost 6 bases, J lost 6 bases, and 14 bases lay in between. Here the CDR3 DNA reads TGCAGTGCGAGAATAGGGGGTAATGGCTACACCTTC. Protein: CSARIGGNGYTF.

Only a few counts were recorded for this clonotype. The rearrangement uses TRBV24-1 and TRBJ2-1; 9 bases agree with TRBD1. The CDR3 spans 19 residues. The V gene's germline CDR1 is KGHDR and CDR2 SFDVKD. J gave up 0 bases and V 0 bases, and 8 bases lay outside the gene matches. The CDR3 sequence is CATSDLRDRALGSYNEQFF. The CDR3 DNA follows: TGTGCCACCAGTGATTTGCGGGACAGGGCGCTCGGCTCCTACAATGAGCAGTTCTTC.

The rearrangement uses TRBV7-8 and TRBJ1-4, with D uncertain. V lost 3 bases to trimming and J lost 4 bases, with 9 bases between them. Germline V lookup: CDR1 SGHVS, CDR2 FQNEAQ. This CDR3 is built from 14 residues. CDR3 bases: TGTGCCAGCAGCTTCCGGGCGATTAATGAAAAACTGTTTTTT. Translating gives CASSFRAINEKLFF.

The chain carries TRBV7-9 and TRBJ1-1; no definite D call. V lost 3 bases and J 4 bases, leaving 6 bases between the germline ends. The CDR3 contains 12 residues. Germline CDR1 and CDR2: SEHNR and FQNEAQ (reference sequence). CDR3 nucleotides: TGTGCCAGCAGCTTCGGGGTCACTGAAGCTTTCTTT. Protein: CASSFGVTEAFF.

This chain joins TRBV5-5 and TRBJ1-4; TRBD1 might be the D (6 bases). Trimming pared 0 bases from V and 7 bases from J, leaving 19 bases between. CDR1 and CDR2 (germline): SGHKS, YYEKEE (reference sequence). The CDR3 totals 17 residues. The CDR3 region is CASSLEGTRSAGEKLFF. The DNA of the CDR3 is TGTGCCAGCAGCTTGGAAGGGACAAGATCAGCCGGTGAAAAACTGTTTTTT. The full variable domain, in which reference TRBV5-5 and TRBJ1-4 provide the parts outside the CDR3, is DAGVTQSPTHLIKTRGQQVTLRCSPISGHKSVSWYQQVLGQGPQFIFQYYEKEERGRGNFPDRFSARQFPNYSSELNVNALLLGDSALYLCASSLEGTRSAGEKLFFGSGTQLSVL.

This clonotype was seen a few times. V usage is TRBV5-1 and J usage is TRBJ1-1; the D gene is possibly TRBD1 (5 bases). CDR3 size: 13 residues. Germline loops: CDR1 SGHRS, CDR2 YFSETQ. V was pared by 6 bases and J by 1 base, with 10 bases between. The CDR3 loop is CASTQGRNTEAFF. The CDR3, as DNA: TGCGCCAGCACCCAGGGAAGGAACACTGAAGCTTTCTTT.

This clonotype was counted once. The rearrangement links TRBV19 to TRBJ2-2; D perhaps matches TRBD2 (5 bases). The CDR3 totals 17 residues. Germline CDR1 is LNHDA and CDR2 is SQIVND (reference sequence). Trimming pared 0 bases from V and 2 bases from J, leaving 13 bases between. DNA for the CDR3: TGTGCCAGTAGTATAGATCCGAGCGGCCTCAACACCGGGGAGCTGTTTTTT. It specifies CASSIDPSGLNTGELFF.

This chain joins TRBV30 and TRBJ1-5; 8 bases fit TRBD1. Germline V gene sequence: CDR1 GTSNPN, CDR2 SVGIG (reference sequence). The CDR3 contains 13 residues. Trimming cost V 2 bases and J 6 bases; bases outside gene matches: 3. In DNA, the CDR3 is TGTGCCTGGAGTTCGGACAGGGTTCAGCCCCAGCATTTT. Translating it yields CAWSSDRVQPQHF.